The 10 T cell receptor beta chains listed next were all sequenced from one sample in a study of long-term antiretroviral therapy in people with HIV. This was the immunoSEQ v3.0 assay at survey level. Generated by immunoSEQ multiplex PCR, the TCRdb table keeps only in-frame clones and is missing some. Among around 22,000 clones listed, 90% to 95% were seen once. The starting material was unsorted PBMCs, obtained around 5 years after starting antiretroviral therapy. These TCRs come from a woman aged 45-60 years with HIV.

This clone was counted a single time. J is TRBJ2-7 and V is TRBV28; D unresolved. Germline V gene sequence: CDR1 MDHEN, CDR2 SYDVKM. The CDR3 extends over 14 amino acids. Trimming took 3 bases from V and 2 from J, leaving 11 bases between them. The DNA of the CDR3 is TGTGCCAGCAGTTTCTCAACCACGGCCTACGAGCAGTACTTC. Translation gives CASSFSTTAYEQYF. Supplemented by reference TRBV28 and TRBJ2-7, the full variable domain reads DVKVTQSSRYLVKRTGEKVFLECVQDMDHENMFWYRQDPGLGLRLIYFSYDVKMKEKGDIPEGYSVSREKKERFSLILESASTNQTSMYLCASSFSTTAYEQYFGPGTRLTVT.

The chain uses TRBV19 and TRBJ1-5; 9 bases map to TRBD1. Germline V gene sequence: CDR1 LNHDA, CDR2 SQIVND (reference sequence). V lost 8 bases and J lost 6; bases outside the gene matches: 14. The CDR3 loop spans 16 amino acids. CDR3 nucleotide sequence: TGTGCCAGTGGAAGAAACCTACAGGGGGCAGGTCAGCCCCAGCATTTT. Its translation is CASGRNLQGAGQPQHF.

The rearrangement links TRBV28 to TRBJ2-1, with TRBD2 matching over 11 bases. This CDR3 is built from 15 residues. CDR1 and CDR2 (germline): MDHEN, SYDVKM. V shed 2 bases and J 6 bases; nucleotides not matched to a gene: 3. Here the CDR3 reads CASSLLAGGSNEQFF. The CDR3 coding sequence is TGTGCCAGCAGTTTACTAGCGGGAGGATCCAATGAGCAGTTCTTC. Combining the CDR3 with reference TRBV28 and TRBJ2-1 gives the whole variable domain DVKVTQSSRYLVKRTGEKVFLECVQDMDHENMFWYRQDPGLGLRLIYFSYDVKMKEKGDIPEGYSVSREKKERFSLILESASTNQTSMYLCASSLLAGGSNEQFFGPGTRLTVL.

The chain is built from TRBV27 and TRBJ2-7; 11 bases match TRBD2. In germline, CDR1 is MNHEY, CDR2 SMNVEV (reference sequence). The V gene end was trimmed by 4 bases and the J gene end by 4 bases; junction bases not matched to a gene: 18. The length of the CDR3 is 19 residues. The CDR3 here is CASSSRLAGFGRTSYEQYF. The CDR3 DNA reads as TGTGCCAGCAGTTCACGACTAGCGGGATTCGGTAGGACCTCATACGAGCAGTACTTC.

The V call is TRBV4-2, the J call TRBJ1-5; 7 positions agree with TRBD1. Per germline, CDR1 LGHNA and CDR2 YNFKEQ. There are 16 residues in the CDR3. The J segment lost 2 bases and the V segment lost 0 bases, leaving 4 bases of the junction unmatched. The CDR3 nucleotides are TGTGCCAGCAGCCAAGATGGGGGACAGCGCAATCAGCCCCAGCATTTT. The encoded protein is CASSQDGGQRNQPQHF.

The chain links TRBV6-5 to TRBJ2-1; D is unclear. The CDR3 loop spans 16 amino acids. Germline-derived CDR1 and CDR2 are MNHEY and SVGAGI. The V end was cut by 0 bases, the J end by 0 bases, with 9 bases between. Here the CDR3 DNA reads TGTGCCAGCAGTTACTCACCCGCGAGCTCCTACAATGAGCAGTTCTTC. Amino acids: CASSYSPASSYNEQFF.

The CDR3 spells CASSSDRNTEAFF. DNA of the CDR3: TGTGCCAGCAGCTCGGACAGGAACACTGAAGCTTTCTTT. The gene calls are TRBV7-2 and TRBJ1-1, with D possibly TRBD1 on 6 matching bases. V was cut by 4 bases and J by 1 base, with 7 bases left in between. From germline, CDR1 is SGHTA and CDR2 FQGNSA. The CDR3 has 13 residues.

V is TRBV10-3 and J is TRBJ1-2, with D possibly matching TRBD1 (6 bases). Germline V gene lookup returns CDR1 ENHRY and CDR2 SYGVKD. V lost 7 bases to trimming and J lost 1 base, with 13 bases between them. The CDR3 length is 14 residues. The CDR3 loop reads CAITDQQGNYGYTF. CDR3 sequence (DNA): TGTGCCATCACCGATCAACAGGGTAACTATGGCTACACCTTC.

The genes are TRBV7-9 and TRBJ2-7; D is unresolved. This CDR3 comprises 12 residues. Looked up from germline, CDR1 is SEHNR and CDR2 is FQNEAQ (reference sequence). V lost 2 bases to trimming and J lost 6 bases, with 8 bases between them. The CDR3 DNA is TGTGCCAGCAGCTTAAGGGCCTCCGAGCAGTACTTC. It is translated as CASSLRASEQYF.

This chain uses TRBV2 with TRBJ2-1, with 7 positions matching TRBD1. Germline V lookup: CDR1 SNHLY, CDR2 FYNNEI. V lost 5 bases, J lost 7 bases, and 11 bases stayed unmatched. The CDR3 runs to 15 residues. This chain's CDR3 is CASSISDRAGNEQFF. The CDR3 DNA is TGTGCCAGCAGTATCTCTGACAGGGCTGGAAATGAGCAGTTCTTC.